This T cell receptor beta chain was sequenced in a study of early T cells in non-severe SARS-CoV-2 infection. V was shortened by 5 bases and J by 6 bases, with 16 bases between the two germline ends. Looked up from germline, CDR1 is LNHDA and CDR2 is SQIVND (reference sequence). The CDR3 length is 15 residues. This clonotype was counted ten times or more. In TCRdb, the 5' RACE reads were re-called with MiXCR into one record per CDR3 protein. The sample shows 50,000 or so distinct CDR3 sequences, 5.5% to 6.5% of them seen only once. The rearrangement joins TRBV19 to TRBJ1-4; D is perhaps TRBD1 (6 bases). The sequenced sample consisted of whole blood. The source of this sequence is an adult who was a healthcare worker with PCR-confirmed SARS-CoV-2 infection or an uninfected control (not recorded which). This CDR3 reads CASSPPQGQHEKLFF. CDR3 DNA sequence: TGTGCCAGTAGTCCACCCCAGGGGCAACATGAAAAACTGTTTTTT.